The next 14 T cell receptor beta chains were all read from a single sample in a study of molecular identifiers for immune sequencing clone quantification. MiXCR, applied by TCRdb to the PCR reads, yields one record per CDR3 protein. Found here are approximately 680,000 distinct CDR3 sequences, about 25% of them singletons; the top ten hold 0.78%. Material for sequencing was naive CD8+ T cells from blood, with Jurkat cell RNA spiked in. Subset indicated: FACS-sorted CD8+CD4-CCR7+CD45RA+ naive T cells. These receptors were taken from a human donor in good health. Some libraries in this study had Jurkat cell RNA spiked in.

The rearrangement joins TRBV10-3 to TRBJ2-7; D is ambiguous. CDR1 is ENHRY and CDR2 is SYGVKD in the germline V gene. CDR3 length equals 11 residues. With 4 bases removed from V and 7 bases from J, the gap between germline ends came to 8 bases. In DNA, the CDR3 is TGTGCCATCAGTGGCTCGGTGGAGCAGTACTTC. It yields the protein CAISGSVEQYF.

Of note for this clonotype: This CDR3 is missing its conserved last phenylalanine or tryptophan, likely due to a read error. V usage is TRBV6-5 and J usage is TRBJ2-7; a weak D match, TRBD2 (6 bases). Germline CDR1 is MNHEY and CDR2 is SVGAGI. V lost 2 bases and J 5 bases, leaving 22 bases between the germline ends. This CDR3 has 17 residues. CDR3 sequence (DNA): TGTGCCAGCAGTTACGAAGGATGGGCGGGGACCAGCCACGAGCAGTACTAC. It encodes CASSYEGWAGTSHEQYY.

The J gene is TRBJ2-2, the V gene TRBV11-2; TRBD1 or TRBD2 may be the D gene (5 bases each). V lost 5 bases and J 0 bases, leaving 19 bases between the germline ends. The CDR3 is made up of 18 amino acids. Germline-derived CDR1 and CDR2 are SGHAT and FQNNGV. The CDR3 nucleotides read TGTGCCAGCAGCCCCCCCCGGGGTGGGGACGCGAACACCGGGGAGCTGTTTTTT. Translating gives CASSPPRGGDANTGELFF.

This clonotype turned up a few times. The chain has TRBV5-1 and TRBJ2-7; unclear D gene. CDR3 size: 14 residues. V was pared by 4 bases and J by 1 base, with 12 bases between. Germline CDR1 and CDR2: SGHRS and YFSETQ. CDR3 nucleotides: TGCGCCAGCAGCCAAGGACGTATATCCTACGAGCAGTACTTC. Translating it yields CASSQGRISYEQYF.

This clonotype was observed at least ten times. The CDR3 DNA reads TGTGCCAGCAGCGATTGGAAGTCCGCTGAAGCTTTCTTT. It is translated as CASSDWKSAEAFF. The rearrangement links TRBV7-9 to TRBJ1-1; D gene uncertain. This CDR3 is 13 amino acids long. V lost 5 bases and J 6 bases, leaving 13 bases between the germline ends. Germline V gives CDR1 SEHNR, CDR2 FQNEAQ (reference sequence).

The chain joins TRBV6-6 to TRBJ2-5; D remains unclear. From germline, CDR1 is MNHNY and CDR2 SVGAGI (reference sequence). Trimming stripped 2 bases from V and 2 bases from J, with 12 bases between. CDR3 length: 15 residues. In DNA, the CDR3 is TGTGCCAGCAGTTACCCGGGCGGAACGCAAGAGACCCAGTACTTC. Its protein product is CASSYPGGTQETQYF.

With respect to this clonotype: A much larger clone lies one base from this, so it may be a read error. The chain employs TRBV3-1 and TRBJ2-5; D gene ambiguous. Germline V gives CDR1 LGHDT, CDR2 YNNKEL (reference sequence). The CDR3 length is 14 residues. CDR3 region: CARSDRAPQETQYF. CDR3 DNA sequence: TGTGCCCGCAGCGACCGGGCCCCCCAAGAGACCCAGTACTTC.

This clonotype appeared many times. This chain connects TRBV29-1 to TRBJ2-3, with D tentatively TRBD1 (5 bases). The ends were cut back, 0 bases at V and 4 bases at J, with 11 bases in the middle. The CDR3 length is 14 residues. CDR1 is SQVTM, CDR2 ANQGSEA, per germline. CDR3 nucleotides: TGCAGCGTTGAAGATCCCAGGGCCCCAGATACGCAGTATTTT. This gives the protein CSVEDPRAPDTQYF.

The chain is built from TRBV19 and TRBJ2-7; TRBD1 aligns across 9 bases. The CDR3 is 14 amino acids. V was pared by 6 bases and J by 3 bases, with 6 bases of the junction left unmatched. The germline V gene encodes CDR1 LNHDA and CDR2 SQIVND (reference sequence). The CDR3 sequence: CASSAGTGNYEQYF. The DNA of the CDR3 is TGTGCCAGTAGCGCCGGGACAGGGAACTACGAGCAGTACTTC.

Regarding this clonotype: This may come from a read error, since a much larger clone is one base off. The chain employs TRBV29-1 and TRBJ2-2; tentative D call: TRBD2 (5 bases). This CDR3 spans 15 amino acids. The V end was cut by 5 bases, the J end by 0 bases, with 13 bases between. CDR1 and CDR2 from the germline V gene are SQVTM and ANQGSEA. As DNA, the CDR3 is TGCAGCGTTAGATTGGACTGGTCGAACACCGGGGAGCTGTTTTTT. Protein sequence: CSVRLDWSNTGELFF.

The rearrangement uses TRBV4-3 and TRBJ2-7; 9 positions match TRBD2. The germline V gene encodes CDR1 LGHNA and CDR2 YSLEER. This CDR3 contains 15 residues. J gave up 5 bases and V 2 bases, and 7 bases lay outside the gene matches. The CDR3 coding sequence is TGCGCCAGCAGCCAACTGGCGGGAGGGCCCCACGAGCAGTACTTC. This gives the protein CASSQLAGGPHEQYF.

A word on this clonotype: This clone may be a read error of a much larger clone one base away. The chain carries TRBV25-1 and TRBJ2-7; D perhaps matches TRBD2 (7 bases). Germline V gene lookup returns CDR1 MGHDK and CDR2 SYGVNS. The CDR3 has 15 residues. The CDR3 is CASSESLGGPYGQYF. The CDR3 DNA reads TGTGCCAGCAGTGAATCCCTGGGGGGGCCCTACGGGCAGTACTTC.

The chain is built from TRBV5-4 and TRBJ1-6, with 7 bases matching TRBD1. V was pared by 1 base and J by 4 bases, with 8 bases of the junction left unmatched. CDR1 and CDR2 (germline): SGHNT, YYREEE (reference sequence). CDR3 length: 17 amino acids. CDR3 in DNA: TGTGCCAGCAGCTTGTGGCAGGGGGGGGTTTATAATTCACCCCTCCACTTT. Amino acids: CASSLWQGGVYNSPLHF.

This clonotype has a handful of counts. This chain links TRBV4-1 with TRBJ1-1, with unresolved D. Germline V gene lookup returns CDR1 MGHRA and CDR2 YSYEKL. CDR3 length equals 14 residues. V gave up 1 base and J gave up 5 bases, with 11 bases separating them. CDR3 in DNA: TGCGCCAGCAGCCAAGCAGTATCGGGTACTGAAGCTTTCTTT. Translated: CASSQAVSGTEAFF.